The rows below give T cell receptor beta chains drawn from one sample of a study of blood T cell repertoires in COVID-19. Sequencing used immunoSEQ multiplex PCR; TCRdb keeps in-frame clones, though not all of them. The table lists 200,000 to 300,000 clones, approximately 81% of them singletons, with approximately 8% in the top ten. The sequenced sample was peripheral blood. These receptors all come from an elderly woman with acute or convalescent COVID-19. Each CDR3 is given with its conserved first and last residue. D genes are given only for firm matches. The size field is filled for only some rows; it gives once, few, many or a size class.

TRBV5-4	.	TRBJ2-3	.	CASSSSTDTQYF	TGTGCCAGCAGCTCCTCCACAGATACGCAGTATTTT
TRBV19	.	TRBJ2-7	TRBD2	CASGPSGGFNSYEQYF	TGTGCCAGCGGTCCTAGCGGGGGGTTTAACTCCTACGAGCAGTACTTC
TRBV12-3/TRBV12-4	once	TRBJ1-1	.	CASSLLQGSEAFF	TGTGCCAGCAGCCTTCTCCAGGGCTCTGAAGCTTTCTTT
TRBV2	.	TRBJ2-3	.	CASSEQPGADTQYF	TGTGCCAGCAGTGAACAGCCAGGCGCAGATACGCAGTATTTT
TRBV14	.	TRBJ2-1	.	CASSQGLENEQFF	TGTGCCAGCAGCCAAGGACTGGAGAATGAGCAGTTCTTC
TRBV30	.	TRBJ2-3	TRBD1	CAFSPGQGPNTQYF	TGTGCCTTTTCACCGGGACAGGGACCAAATACGCAGTATTTT
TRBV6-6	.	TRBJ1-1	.	CASRHAQGTAFF	TGTGCCAGCAGACACGCCCAGGGAACGGCTTTCTTT
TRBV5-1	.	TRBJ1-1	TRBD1	CASSSPGTGLSGAFF	TGCGCCAGCAGCTCCCCAGGGACAGGACTAAGCGGAGCTTTCTTT
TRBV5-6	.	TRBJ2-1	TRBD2	CASSPWTSGNEQFF	TGTGCCAGCAGCCCCTGGACTAGTGGCAATGAGCAGTTCTTC
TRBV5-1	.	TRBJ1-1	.	CASSLGDRLMAFF	TGCGCCAGCAGCTTGGGAGACAGGCTGATGGCTTTCTTT
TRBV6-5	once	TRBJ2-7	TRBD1	CASTPRDRVSLEQYF	TGTGCCAGCACCCCCCGGGACAGGGTCAGTTTGGAGCAGTACTTC
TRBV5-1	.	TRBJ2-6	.	CASSLYPMDYSGANVLTF	TGCGCCAGCAGCTTGTACCCGATGGACTACTCTGGGGCCAACGTCCTGACTTTC
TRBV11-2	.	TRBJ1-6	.	CASSTNPWETGRSGSPLHF	TGTGCCAGCAGCACCAACCCCTGGGAGACAGGAAGGAGCGGTTCACCCCTCCACTTT
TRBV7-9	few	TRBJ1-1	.	CASSLGGYEAFF	TGTGCCAGCAGCTTAGGGGGCTATGAAGCTTTCTTT
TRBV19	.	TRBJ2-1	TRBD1	CASSLLPTPTARDRAYNEQFF	TGTGCCAGTAGCCTACTTCCCACCCCCACGGCGAGGGACAGGGCGTACAATGAGCAGTTCTTC
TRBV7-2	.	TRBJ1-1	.	CASSLALSVNTEAFF	TGTGCCAGCAGCTTAGCATTATCGGTGAACACTGAAGCTTTCTTT
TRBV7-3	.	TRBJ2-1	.	CASSAAGYNEQFF	TGTGCCAGCAGCGCCGCGGGGTACAATGAGCAGTTCTTC
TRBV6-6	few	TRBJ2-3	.	CASRTGSGGTDTQYF	TGTGCCAGCAGGACAGGGTCGGGAGGCACAGATACGCAGTATTTT
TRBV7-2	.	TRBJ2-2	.	CASSPPGRRTGELFF	TGTGCCAGCAGCCCACCAGGGCGTCGCACCGGGGAGCTGTTTTTT
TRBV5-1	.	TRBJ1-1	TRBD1	CASSPTGGITEAFF	TGCGCCAGCAGCCCGACAGGGGGCATCACTGAAGCTTTCTTT
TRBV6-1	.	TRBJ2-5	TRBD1	CASSETPGQGPYAQYF	TGTGCCAGCAGTGAAACTCCGGGACAGGGGCCATATGCCCAGTACTTC
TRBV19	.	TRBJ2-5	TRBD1	CASSIGTGGLWRETQYF	TGTGCCAGTAGTATCGGGACAGGGGGACTGTGGCGAGAGACCCAGTACTTC
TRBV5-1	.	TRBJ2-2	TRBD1	CASSTAGGSNTGELFF	TGCGCCAGCAGCACGGCAGGGGGCTCGAACACCGGGGAGCTGTTTTTT
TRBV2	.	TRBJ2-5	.	CASSPRGGKNTQETQYF	TGTGCCAGCAGTCCGAGAGGAGGGAAAAACACCCAAGAGACCCAGTACTTC
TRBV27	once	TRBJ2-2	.	CASSPQPSGVGGTGELFF	TGTGCCAGCAGTCCACAACCCTCGGGGGTGGGTGGCACCGGGGAGCTGTTTTTT
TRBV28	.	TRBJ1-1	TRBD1	CASSTQGQGFVNTEAFF	TGTGCCAGCAGCACTCAGGGACAGGGGTTCGTGAACACTGAAGCTTTCTTT
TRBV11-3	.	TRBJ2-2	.	CASSLSGNTGELFF	TGTGCCAGCAGCTTATCAGGGAACACCGGGGAGCTGTTTTTT
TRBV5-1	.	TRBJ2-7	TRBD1	CASSLNRGNEQYF	TGCGCCAGCAGCTTAAACAGGGGAAACGAGCAGTACTTC
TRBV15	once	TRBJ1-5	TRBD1	CATRLDRAGNQPQHF	TGTGCCACCAGATTGGACAGGGCGGGAAATCAGCCCCAGCATTTT
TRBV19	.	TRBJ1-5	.	CASSIKAGPNQPQHF	TGTGCCAGTAGTATAAAGGCAGGGCCCAATCAGCCCCAGCATTTT
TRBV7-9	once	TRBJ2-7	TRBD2	CASSLGEGDYEQYF	TGTGCCAGCAGCCTAGGGGAGGGAGACTACGAGCAGTACTTC
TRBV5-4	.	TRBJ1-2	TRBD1	CASSFPGQEQNKGYTF	TGTGCCAGCAGCTTTCCGGGACAGGAGCAAAATAAGGGCTACACCTTC
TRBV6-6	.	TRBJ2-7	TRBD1	CASRTGSYEQYF	TGTGCCAGTAGGACAGGGTCCTACGAGCAGTACTTC
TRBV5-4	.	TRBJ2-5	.	CASSPGGFQETQYF	TGTGCCAGCAGCCCGGGGGGCTTCCAAGAGACCCAGTACTTC
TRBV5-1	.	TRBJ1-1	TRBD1	CASSLDKGQGANTEAFF	TGCGCCAGCAGCTTGGATAAAGGACAGGGGGCGAACACTGAAGCTTTCTTT
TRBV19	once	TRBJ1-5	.	CASSIEARGDQPQHF	TGTGCCAGTAGTATAGAGGCTCGGGGAGATCAGCCCCAGCATTTT
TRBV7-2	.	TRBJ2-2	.	CASSLGAGELFF	TGTGCCAGCAGCTTAGGAGCCGGGGAGCTGTTTTTT
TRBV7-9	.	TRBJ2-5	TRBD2	CASSPGASGETQYF	TGTGCCAGCAGTCCTGGGGCTAGCGGGGAGACCCAGTACTTC
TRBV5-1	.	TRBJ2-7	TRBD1	CASSTQTGSEQYF	TGCGCCAGCAGCACCCAGACAGGGTCCGAGCAGTACTTC
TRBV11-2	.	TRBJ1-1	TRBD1	CASSLMTGMNTEAFF	TGTGCCAGCAGCTTAATGACAGGGATGAACACTGAAGCTTTCTTT
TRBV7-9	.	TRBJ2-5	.	CASSSPGLETQYF	TGTGCCAGCAGCTCCCCGGGACTAGAGACCCAGTACTTC
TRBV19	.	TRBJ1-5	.	CASSTVTQAISNQPQHF	TGTGCCAGTAGTACCGTAACCCAAGCTATTAGCAATCAGCCCCAGCATTTT
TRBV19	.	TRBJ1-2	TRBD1	CASSISDRESGYTF	TGTGCCAGTAGTATCTCCGACAGGGAGTCTGGCTACACCTTC
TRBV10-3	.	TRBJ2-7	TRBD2	CAISDGSGSYEQYF	TGTGCCATCAGTGACGGTAGCGGGAGCTACGAGCAGTACTTC
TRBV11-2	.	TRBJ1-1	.	CASSLFGGTEAFF	TGTGCCAGCAGCTTATTCGGGGGGACTGAAGCTTTCTTT
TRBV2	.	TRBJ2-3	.	CASSLSLRTDTQYF	TGTGCCAGCAGTCTTTCCCTCCGCACAGATACGCAGTATTTT
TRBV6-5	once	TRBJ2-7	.	CASSQTWGKLDEQYF	TGTGCCAGCAGCCAGACCTGGGGCAAGTTGGACGAGCAGTACTTC
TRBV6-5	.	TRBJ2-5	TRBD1	CASSRDRKETQYF	TGTGCCAGCAGTCGGGACAGAAAAGAGACCCAGTACTTC
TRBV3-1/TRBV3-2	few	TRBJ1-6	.	CASSPASGSGNSPLHF	TGTGCCAGCAGCCCAGCCTCGGGGTCGGGGAATTCACCCCTCCACTTT
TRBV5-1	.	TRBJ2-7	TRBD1	CASSLETGGSDEQYF	TGCGCCAGCAGCTTGGAGACAGGGGGAAGCGACGAGCAGTACTTC
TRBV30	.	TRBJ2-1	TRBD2	CAWSVLSGSYNEQFF	TGTGCCTGGAGTGTACTTAGCGGGAGTTACAATGAGCAGTTCTTC
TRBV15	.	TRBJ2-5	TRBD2	CATSGERGGRETQYF	TGTGCCACCAGTGGCGAGCGGGGGGGCCGGGAGACCCAGTACTTC
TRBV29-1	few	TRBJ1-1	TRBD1	CSVEEGAGRTEAFF	TGCAGCGTTGAGGAGGGGGCAGGGCGCACTGAAGCTTTCTTT